This T cell receptor (beta chain) was sequenced for a study of shared clonotypes between healthy human individuals. For the study at large: The cohort had two women and a few men, ages 18 to 49.

Several immunoSEQ 96-well plates shared each subset's DNA, each plate a replicate. Assay: immunoSEQ multiplex PCR; the TCRdb copy retains only in-frame clones and omits some. This repertoire shows about 2.1 million clones, just over 90% found once; its top ten account for over 1.5%. Positively selected for CCR7, the CD45RO-negative cells used as naive CD8 cells excluded terminally differentiated effector memory CD45RA+ cells. This receptor was taken from a man between 18 and 35 years old in good health. Some clones in this sample may be carry-over from other donors' samples. Sequenced sample: naive CD8+ T cells from PBMCs.

CDR3 DNA sequence: TGCGCCAGCAGTCATCATAGGGGGCATGTATCCTACGAGCAGTACTTC. Protein: CASSHHRGHVSYEQYF. This chain connects TRBV23-1 to TRBJ2-7; 7 bases line up with TRBD1. TRBV23-1 is assigned to the ORF class and has an uncertain function. This CDR3 is built from 16 residues. Trimming cost V 3 bases and J 1 base; bases outside gene matches: 9.